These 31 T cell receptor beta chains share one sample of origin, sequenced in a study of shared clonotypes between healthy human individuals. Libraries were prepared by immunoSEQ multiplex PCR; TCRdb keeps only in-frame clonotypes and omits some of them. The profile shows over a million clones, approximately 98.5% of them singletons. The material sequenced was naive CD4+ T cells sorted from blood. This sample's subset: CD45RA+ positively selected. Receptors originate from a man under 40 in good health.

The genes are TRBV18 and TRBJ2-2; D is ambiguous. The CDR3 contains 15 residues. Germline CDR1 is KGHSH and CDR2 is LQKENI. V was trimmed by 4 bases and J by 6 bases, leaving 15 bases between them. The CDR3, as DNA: TGTGCCAGCTCACGCCGGGTCGTCAACGCCGGGGAGCTGTTTTTT. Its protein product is CASSRRVVNAGELFF.

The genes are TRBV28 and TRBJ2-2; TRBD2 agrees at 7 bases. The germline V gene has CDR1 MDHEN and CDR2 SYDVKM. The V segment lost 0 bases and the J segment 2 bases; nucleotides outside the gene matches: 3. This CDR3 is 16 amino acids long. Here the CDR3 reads CASSLWASGNTGELFF. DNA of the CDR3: TGTGCCAGCAGTTTATGGGCTAGCGGTAACACCGGGGAGCTGTTTTTT.

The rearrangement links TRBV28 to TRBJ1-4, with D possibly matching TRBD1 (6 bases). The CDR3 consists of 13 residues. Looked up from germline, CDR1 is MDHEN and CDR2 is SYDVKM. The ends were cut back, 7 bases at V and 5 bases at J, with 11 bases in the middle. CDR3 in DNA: TGTGCCAGCAACGGGGGGGCAAATGAAAAACTGTTTTTT. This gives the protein CASNGGANEKLFF.

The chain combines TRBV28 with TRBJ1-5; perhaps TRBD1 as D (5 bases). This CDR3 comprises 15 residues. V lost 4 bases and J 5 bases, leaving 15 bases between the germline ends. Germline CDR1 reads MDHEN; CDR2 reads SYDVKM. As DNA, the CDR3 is TGTGCCAGCAGTTCCCCTCAGGGTGGGGATCAGCCCCAGCATTTT. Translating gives CASSSPQGGDQPQHF.

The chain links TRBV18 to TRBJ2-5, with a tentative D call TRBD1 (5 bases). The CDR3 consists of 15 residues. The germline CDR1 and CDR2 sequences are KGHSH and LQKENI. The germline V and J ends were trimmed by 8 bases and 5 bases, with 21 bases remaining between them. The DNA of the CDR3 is TGTGCCAGCGCCCCCGGGCAGCAGGGTCATGAGACCCAGTACTTC. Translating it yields CASAPGQQGHETQYF.

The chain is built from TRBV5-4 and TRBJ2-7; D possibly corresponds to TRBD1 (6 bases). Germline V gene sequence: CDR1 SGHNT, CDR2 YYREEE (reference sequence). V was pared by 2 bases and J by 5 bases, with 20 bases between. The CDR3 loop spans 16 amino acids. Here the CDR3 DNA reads TGTGCCAGCAGCTTACAAGGACTGGGGGCCACCCACGAGCAGTACTTC. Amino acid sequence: CASSLQGLGATHEQYF.

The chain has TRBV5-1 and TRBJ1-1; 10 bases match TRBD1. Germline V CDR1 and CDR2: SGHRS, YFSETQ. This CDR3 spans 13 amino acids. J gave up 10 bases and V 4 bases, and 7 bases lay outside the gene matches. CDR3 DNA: TGCGCCAGCAGCGTGGGACAGGGGTACGGAGCTTTCTTT. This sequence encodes CASSVGQGYGAFF. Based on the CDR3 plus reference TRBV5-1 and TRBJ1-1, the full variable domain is KAGVTQTPRYLIKTRGQQVTLSCSPISGHRSVSWYQQTPGQGLQFLFEYFSETQRNKGNFPGRFSGRQFSNSRSEMNVSTLELGDSALYLCASSVGQGYGAFFGQGTRLTVV.

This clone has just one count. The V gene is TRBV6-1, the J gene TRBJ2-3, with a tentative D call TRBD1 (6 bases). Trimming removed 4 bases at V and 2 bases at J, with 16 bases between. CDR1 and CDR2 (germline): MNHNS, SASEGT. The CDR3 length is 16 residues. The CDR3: CASSALVQGNTDTQYF. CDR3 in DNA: TGTGCCAGCAGTGCCTTGGTACAGGGAAACACAGATACGCAGTATTTT.

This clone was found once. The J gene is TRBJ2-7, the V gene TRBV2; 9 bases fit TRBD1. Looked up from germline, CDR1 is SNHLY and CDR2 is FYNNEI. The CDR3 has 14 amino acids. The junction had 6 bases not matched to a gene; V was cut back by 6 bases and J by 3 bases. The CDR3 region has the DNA TGTGCCAGCAGGGGTCGACAGGGGGACTACGAGCAGTACTTC. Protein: CASRGRQGDYEQYF.

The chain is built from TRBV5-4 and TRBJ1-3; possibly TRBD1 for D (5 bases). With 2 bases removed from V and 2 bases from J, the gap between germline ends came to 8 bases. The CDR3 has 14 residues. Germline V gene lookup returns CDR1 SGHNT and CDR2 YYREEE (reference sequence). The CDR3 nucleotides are TGTGCCAGCAGCTTCCCAGGGACTGGAAACACCATATATTTT. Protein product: CASSFPGTGNTIYF.

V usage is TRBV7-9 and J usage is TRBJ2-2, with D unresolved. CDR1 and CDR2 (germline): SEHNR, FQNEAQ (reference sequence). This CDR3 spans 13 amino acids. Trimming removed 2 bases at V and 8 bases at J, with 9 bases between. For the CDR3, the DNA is TGTGCCAGCAGCTTAAGGTCCGGGGGGGAGCTGTTTTTT. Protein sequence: CASSLRSGGELFF.

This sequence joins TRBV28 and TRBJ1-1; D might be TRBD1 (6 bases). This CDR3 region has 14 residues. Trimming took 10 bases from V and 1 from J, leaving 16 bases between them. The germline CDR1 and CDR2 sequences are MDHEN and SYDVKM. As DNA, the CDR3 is TGTGCCACGAAGACAGGATTACAGAACACTGAAGCTTTCTTT. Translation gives CATKTGLQNTEAFF.

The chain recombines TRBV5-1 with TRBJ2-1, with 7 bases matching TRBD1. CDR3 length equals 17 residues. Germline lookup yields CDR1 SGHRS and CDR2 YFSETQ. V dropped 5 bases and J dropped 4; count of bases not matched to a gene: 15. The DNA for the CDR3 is TGCGCCAGCAGTCTGGGGGTACAGGGGCTAGGTTACAATGAGCAGTTCTTC. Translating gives CASSLGVQGLGYNEQFF.

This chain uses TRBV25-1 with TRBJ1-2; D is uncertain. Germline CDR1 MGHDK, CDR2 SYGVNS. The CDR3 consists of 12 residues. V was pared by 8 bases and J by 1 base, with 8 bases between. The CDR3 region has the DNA TGTGCCAGCCAAGTTGGTAACTATGGCTACACCTTC. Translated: CASQVGNYGYTF.

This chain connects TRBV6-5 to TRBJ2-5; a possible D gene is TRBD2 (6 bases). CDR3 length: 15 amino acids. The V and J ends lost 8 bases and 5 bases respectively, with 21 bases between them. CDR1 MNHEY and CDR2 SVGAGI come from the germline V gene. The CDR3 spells CASVLTRGKSETQYF. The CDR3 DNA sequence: TGTGCCAGCGTGTTGACCCGGGGGAAAAGTGAGACCCAGTACTTC.

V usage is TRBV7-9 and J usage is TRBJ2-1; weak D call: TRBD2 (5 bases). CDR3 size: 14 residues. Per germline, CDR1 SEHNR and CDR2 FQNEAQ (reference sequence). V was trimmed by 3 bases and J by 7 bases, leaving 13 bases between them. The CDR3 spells CASSFVTRANEQFF. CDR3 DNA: TGTGCCAGCAGCTTCGTTACGCGGGCGAATGAGCAGTTCTTC.

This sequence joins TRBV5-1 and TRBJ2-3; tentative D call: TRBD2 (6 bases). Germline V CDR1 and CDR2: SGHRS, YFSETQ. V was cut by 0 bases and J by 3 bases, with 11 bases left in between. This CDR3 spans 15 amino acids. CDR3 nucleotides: TGCGCCAGCAGCTTGGAGGGGAGCGGGACAGATACGCAGTATTTT. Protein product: CASSLEGSGTDTQYF.

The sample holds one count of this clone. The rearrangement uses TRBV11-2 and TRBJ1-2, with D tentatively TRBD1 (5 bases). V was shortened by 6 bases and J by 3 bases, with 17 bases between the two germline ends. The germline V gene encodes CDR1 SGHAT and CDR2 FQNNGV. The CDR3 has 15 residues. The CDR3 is CASRRGEGIYYGYTF. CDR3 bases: TGTGCCAGCAGGCGGGGGGAGGGCATCTACTATGGCTACACCTTC.

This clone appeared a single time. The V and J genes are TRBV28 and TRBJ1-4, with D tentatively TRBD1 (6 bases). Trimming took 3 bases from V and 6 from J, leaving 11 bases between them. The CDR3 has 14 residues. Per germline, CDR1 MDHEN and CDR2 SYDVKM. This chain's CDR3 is CASSLVGGYEKLFF. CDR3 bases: TGTGCCAGCAGTTTGGTAGGGGGTTATGAAAAACTGTTTTTT.

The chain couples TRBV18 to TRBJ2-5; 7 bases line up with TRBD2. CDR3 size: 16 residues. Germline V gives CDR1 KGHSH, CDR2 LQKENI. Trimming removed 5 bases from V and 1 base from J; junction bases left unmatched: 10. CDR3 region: CASSMFGLEAQETQYF. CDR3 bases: TGTGCCAGCTCAATGTTTGGACTAGAGGCCCAAGAGACCCAGTACTTC.

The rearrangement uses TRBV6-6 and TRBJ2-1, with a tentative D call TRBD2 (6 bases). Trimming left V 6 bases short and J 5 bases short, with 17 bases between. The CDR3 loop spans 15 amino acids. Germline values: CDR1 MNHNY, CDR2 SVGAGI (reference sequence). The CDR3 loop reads CASSPSPPGDNEQFF. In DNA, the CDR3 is TGTGCCAGCAGCCCAAGTCCCCCGGGAGACAATGAGCAGTTCTTC.

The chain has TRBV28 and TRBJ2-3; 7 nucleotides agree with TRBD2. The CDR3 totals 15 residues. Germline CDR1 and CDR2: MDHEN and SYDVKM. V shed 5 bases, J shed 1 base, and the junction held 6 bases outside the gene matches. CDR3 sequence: CASSALAERTDTQYF. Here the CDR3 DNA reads TGTGCCAGCAGTGCCCTAGCGGAGCGCACAGATACGCAGTATTTT.

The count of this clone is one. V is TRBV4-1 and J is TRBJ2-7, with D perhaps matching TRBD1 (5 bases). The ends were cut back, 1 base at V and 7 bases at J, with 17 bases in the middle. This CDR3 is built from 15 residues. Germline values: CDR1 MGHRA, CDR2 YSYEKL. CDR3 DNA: TGCGCCAGCAGCCAAGTCCTTGGGATTCAGGGAGAGCAGTACTTC. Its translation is CASSQVLGIQGEQYF.

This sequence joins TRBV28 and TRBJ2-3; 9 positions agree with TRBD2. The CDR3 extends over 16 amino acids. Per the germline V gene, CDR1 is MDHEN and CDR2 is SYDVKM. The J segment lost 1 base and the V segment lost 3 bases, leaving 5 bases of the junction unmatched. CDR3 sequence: CASSFFRTSGTDTQYF. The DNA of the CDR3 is TGTGCCAGCAGTTTTTTTCGGACTAGCGGCACAGATACGCAGTATTTT.

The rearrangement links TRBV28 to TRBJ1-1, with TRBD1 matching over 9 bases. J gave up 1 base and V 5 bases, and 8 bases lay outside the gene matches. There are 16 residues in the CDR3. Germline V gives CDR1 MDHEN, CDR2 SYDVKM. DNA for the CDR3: TGTGCCAGCAGTATACAGGGGGCGCGGGGGAACACTGAAGCTTTCTTT. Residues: CASSIQGARGNTEAFF.

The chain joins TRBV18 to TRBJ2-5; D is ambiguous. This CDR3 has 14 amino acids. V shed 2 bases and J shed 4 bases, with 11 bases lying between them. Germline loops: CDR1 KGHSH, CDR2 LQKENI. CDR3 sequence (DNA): TGTGCCAGCTCACCAGAAGGGTATGGAGAGACCCAGTACTTC. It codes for CASSPEGYGETQYF.

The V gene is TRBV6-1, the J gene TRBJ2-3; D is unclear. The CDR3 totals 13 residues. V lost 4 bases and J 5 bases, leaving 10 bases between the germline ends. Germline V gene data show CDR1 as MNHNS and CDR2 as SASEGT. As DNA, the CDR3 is TGTGCCAGCAGTGTTACGGTTCAAGATACGCAGTATTTT. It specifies CASSVTVQDTQYF.

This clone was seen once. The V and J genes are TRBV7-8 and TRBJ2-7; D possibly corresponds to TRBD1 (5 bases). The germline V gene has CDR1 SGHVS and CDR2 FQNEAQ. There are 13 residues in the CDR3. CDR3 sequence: CAIQPRDVSEQYF. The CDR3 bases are TGTGCTATACAGCCCAGGGATGTCTCCGAGCAGTACTTC. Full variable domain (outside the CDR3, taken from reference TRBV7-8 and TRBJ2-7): GAGVSQSPRYKVAKRGQDVALRCDPISGHVSLFWYQQALGQGPEFLTYFQNEAQLDKSGLPSDRFFAERPEGSVSTLKIQRTQQEDSAVYLCAIQPRDVSEQYFGPGTRLTVT.

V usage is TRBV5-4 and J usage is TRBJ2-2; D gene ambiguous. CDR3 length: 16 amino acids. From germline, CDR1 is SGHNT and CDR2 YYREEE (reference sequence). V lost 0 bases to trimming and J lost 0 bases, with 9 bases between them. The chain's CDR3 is CASSLGSGTNTGELFF. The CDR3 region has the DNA TGTGCCAGCAGCTTGGGTTCAGGCACGAACACCGGGGAGCTGTTTTTT.

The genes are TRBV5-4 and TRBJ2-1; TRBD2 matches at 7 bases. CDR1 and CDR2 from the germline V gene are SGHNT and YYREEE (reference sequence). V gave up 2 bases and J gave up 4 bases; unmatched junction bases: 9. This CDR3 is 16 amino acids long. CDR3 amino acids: CASSFGRVAVYNEQFF. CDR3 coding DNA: TGTGCCAGCAGCTTTGGGAGGGTAGCGGTTTACAATGAGCAGTTCTTC.

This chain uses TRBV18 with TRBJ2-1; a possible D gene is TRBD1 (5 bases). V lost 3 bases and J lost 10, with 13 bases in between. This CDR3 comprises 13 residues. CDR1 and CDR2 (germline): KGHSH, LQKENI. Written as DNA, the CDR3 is TGTGCCAGCTCACCGACAGCAGAGGTGGAGCAGTTCTTC. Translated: CASSPTAEVEQFF.